Below, one TCR beta chain is given with its context. Its antigen is still unknown. Germline is not matched at one junction end, which may reflect a read error. Each CDR3 protein gets one entry after TCRdb re-called the reads with MiXCR. The table includes some 9,100 distinct CDR3 sequences, around 20% detected once. The germline V gene encodes CDR1 SGHRS and CDR2 YFSETQ. The CDR3 length is 14 residues. The source of the sample is a study of liver allograft versus peripheral blood T cells. Study at large: Recipients' peripheral blood T cell receptor repertoires were compared with those in transplanted livers.

Study outcomes and limitations: Liver allograft and peripheral blood T cell receptor repertoires reportedly differed.

This clonotype was obtained from a human patient who had a liver transplant. Some T cells may be graft donor cells. This chain uses TRBV5-1 with TRBJ2-2, with TRBD1 as a possible D gene (7 bases). CDR3 protein: CASSLAGGPGEPFF. The DNA of the CDR3 is TGCGCCAGCAGCTTGGCAGGGGGGCCCGGGGAGCCGTTTTTT.